These 21 T cell receptor beta chains share one sample of origin, sequenced in a study of CD8 T cells in Susac syndrome. Random hexamers were used to reverse transcribe roughly 0.5 to 1 ug of RNA. TCRdb re-derived calls from the immunoSEQ multiplex PCR reads in MiXCR, one entry per CDR3 protein. The repertoire holds about 200,000 distinct CDR3 sequences, with 85% to 95% as singletons. Sequenced input: CD4+ T cells from PBMCs. Source of these receptors: a human donor in good health.

This clonotype has a single count. The J gene is TRBJ2-5, the V gene TRBV2; 11 bases map to TRBD2. The CDR3 has 17 residues. The V gene's germline CDR1 is SNHLY and CDR2 FYNNEI. V was pared by 1 base and J by 6 bases, with 10 bases of the junction left unmatched. The CDR3 reads CASSEGPTSGSGKTQYF. For the CDR3, the DNA is TGTGCCAGCAGTGAAGGGCCTACTAGCGGGAGCGGAAAGACCCAGTACTTC.

The rearrangement uses TRBV6-2 or TRBV6-3 and TRBJ1-6; 10 bases align to TRBD1. This CDR3 contains 16 residues. V lost 5 bases to trimming and J lost 6 bases; unmatched junction nucleotides: 7. CDR1 and CDR2 from the germline V gene are MNHEY and SVGEGT. CDR3 amino acids: CASSKPRDRGNSPLHF. As DNA, the CDR3 is TGTGCCAGCAGTAAACCCCGGGACAGGGGTAATTCACCCCTCCACTTT.

This clonotype turned up a few times. The chain has TRBV6-2 or TRBV6-3 and TRBJ2-7; D unclear. Between the trimmed V and J ends, which lost 4 bases and 3 bases, there was a span of 7 bases. Germline CDR1 MNHEY, CDR2 SVGEGT. The CDR3 sequence is 12 residues long. DNA of the CDR3: TGTGCCAGCAGTTTTGGCGGCTACGAGCAGTACTTC. Translating gives CASSFGGYEQYF.

V usage is TRBV7-3 and J usage is TRBJ1-1; D gene unclear. V was clipped by 4 bases and J by 1 base, with 7 bases between them. CDR3 size: 13 residues. CDR1 and CDR2 from the germline V gene are SGHTA and FQGTGA. The CDR3: CASSSSENTEAFF. Here the CDR3 DNA reads TGTGCCAGCAGCTCCTCAGAGAACACTGAAGCTTTCTTT.

This sequence joins TRBV7-2 and TRBJ2-5, with 13 bases matching TRBD2. After removal of 5 bases from V and 4 bases from J, the junction contained 4 bases not matched to a gene. The CDR3 extends over 15 amino acids. Looked up from germline, CDR1 is SGHTA and CDR2 is FQGNSA. CDR3 sequence reads: CASSMGLAGRETQYF. CDR3 nucleotides: TGTGCCAGCAGCATGGGACTAGCGGGGAGAGAGACCCAGTACTTC.

V gene TRBV5-6 combines with J gene TRBJ2-1; 11 bases are shared with TRBD2. The V gene's germline CDR1 is SGHDT and CDR2 YYEEEE. V shed 2 bases and J 7 bases; nucleotides not matched to a gene: 8. CDR3 length equals 16 residues. Here the CDR3 DNA reads TGTGCCAGCAGCTTATTGTCTAGCGGGAGGAGAAATGAGCAGTTCTTC. Its translation: CASSLLSSGRRNEQFF. Full variable domain (rest looked up from reference TRBV5-6 and TRBJ2-1): DAGVTQSPTHLIKTRGQQVTLRCSPKSGHDTVSWYQQALGQGPQFIFQYYEEEERQRGNFPDRFSGHQFPNYSSELNVNALLLGDSALYLCASSLLSSGRRNEQFFGPGTRLTVL.

The chain carries TRBV20-1 and TRBJ1-6, with TRBD1 matching over 7 bases. The germline V gene has CDR1 DFQATT and CDR2 SNEGSKA (reference sequence). V was clipped by 0 bases and J by 10 bases; unmatched bases: 3. The CDR3 is made up of 13 amino acids. Here the CDR3 DNA reads TGCAGTGCTAGAGACACAGGGGTCTCACCCCTCCACTTT. Translating it yields CSARDTGVSPLHF.

The chain is built from TRBV20-1 and TRBJ2-1, with D hard to call. Trimming left V 2 bases short and J 5 bases short, with 16 bases between. Germline V gene lookup returns CDR1 DFQATT and CDR2 SNEGSKA (reference sequence). CDR3 length equals 15 residues. The CDR3 loop reads CSARPSSGENNEQFF. The DNA for the CDR3 is TGCAGTGCTAGACCCTCATCCGGAGAGAACAATGAGCAGTTCTTC.

The rearrangement uses TRBV20-1 and TRBJ1-5; D is undetermined. V lost 0 bases and J 4 bases, leaving 19 bases between the germline ends. The V gene's germline CDR1 is DFQATT and CDR2 SNEGSKA (reference sequence). The CDR3 extends over 17 amino acids. The CDR3 sequence: CSARDAADVRQNQPQHF. The DNA of the CDR3 is TGCAGTGCTAGAGATGCCGCCGATGTGAGGCAAAATCAGCCCCAGCATTTT.

J is TRBJ1-3 and V is TRBV9; maybe TRBD1 (5 bases). The CDR3 consists of 18 residues. Trimming cost V 0 bases and J 0 bases, with 16 bases left between them. The V gene's germline CDR1 is SGDLS and CDR2 YYNGEE. CDR3 in DNA: TGTGCCAGCAGCGTAGTAGGAGGTCAGGGACTCTCTGGAAACACCATATATTTT. This gives the protein CASSVVGGQGLSGNTIYF.

This chain connects TRBV24-1 to TRBJ1-5; D may be TRBD1 (6 bases). The length of the CDR3 is 13 residues. Germline assignment: CDR1 KGHDR and CDR2 SFDVKD. Between the trimmed V and J ends, which lost 4 bases and 4 bases, there was a span of 7 bases. The CDR3 region is CATSETGNQPQHF. Written as DNA, the CDR3 is TGTGCCACCAGTGAAACAGGGAATCAGCCCCAGCATTTT.

V usage is TRBV3-1 and J usage is TRBJ2-2; 8 bases are a match to TRBD2. Germline V gene sequence: CDR1 LGHDT, CDR2 YNNKEL (reference sequence). The J segment lost 6 bases and the V segment lost 4 bases, leaving 7 bases of the junction unmatched. This CDR3 region has 15 residues. For the CDR3, the DNA is TGTGCCAGCAGCCCACCGGGACTAGGGGCCGGGGAGCTGTTTTTT. This sequence encodes CASSPPGLGAGELFF.

The chain carries TRBV6-5 and TRBJ2-7; perhaps D is TRBD1 or TRBD2 (5 bases each). From germline, CDR1 is MNHEY and CDR2 SVGAGI. The CDR3 contains 16 residues. Trimming removed 2 bases at V and 0 bases at J, with 14 bases between. The CDR3 loop is CASSYDWDGDSYEQYF. The CDR3 coding sequence is TGTGCCAGCAGTTACGACTGGGACGGGGACTCCTACGAGCAGTACTTC.

V is TRBV23-1 and J is TRBJ2-7, with TRBD2 identical over 12 bases. TRBV23-1 is designated an ORF whose function remains uncertain. V lost 0 bases to trimming and J lost 1 base; unmatched junction nucleotides: 10. This CDR3 is built from 19 residues. CDR3 sequence (DNA): TGCGCCAGCAGTCAATCGGCGGGACTAGCGGGCCTCGCGTCCTACGAGCAGTACGTC. Its protein product is CASSQSAGLAGLASYEQYV.

This chain connects TRBV9 to TRBJ1-2; possibly TRBD1 for D (5 bases). The V end lost 1 base, the J end lost 8 bases, and 15 bases lay between the germline ends. The CDR3 is 14 amino acids. Per the germline V gene, CDR1 is SGDLS and CDR2 is YYNGEE. This CDR3 reads CASSVNSRGEGYTF. The CDR3 DNA is TGTGCCAGCAGCGTAAACTCGAGGGGCGAGGGCTACACCTTC.

This chain links TRBV18 with TRBJ2-7; 8 nucleotides align to TRBD2. J lost 0 bases, V lost 4 bases, and 2 bases had no gene match. CDR1 and CDR2 from the germline V gene are KGHSH and LQKENI. The CDR3 has 14 residues. This CDR3 is CASSLSGGSYEQYV. For the CDR3, the DNA is TGTGCCAGCTCACTCAGCGGGGGCTCCTACGAGCAGTACGTC.

The sample holds a few counts of this clonotype. The chain links TRBV15 to TRBJ1-5, with unresolved D. The CDR3 covers 12 residues. CDR1 and CDR2 from the germline V gene are LNHNV and YYDKDF (reference sequence). Trimming took off 3 bases at V and 4 bases at J, with 4 bases between the two ends. The CDR3 protein is CATSRANQPQHF. DNA of the CDR3: TGTGCCACCAGCAGGGCTAATCAGCCCCAGCATTTT.

The chain carries TRBV29-1 and TRBJ2-2; possible D gene TRBD2, 6 bases. This CDR3 contains 13 residues. V was pared by 7 bases and J by 7 bases, with 16 bases between. Germline lookup yields CDR1 SQVTM and CDR2 ANQGSEA. CDR3 coding DNA: TGCAGCGGAAACCAGGTAGCGGACGGGGAGCTGTTTTTT. Its translation: CSGNQVADGELFF.

The chain links TRBV7-9 to TRBJ2-2; perhaps TRBD1 as D (6 bases). The germline V gene encodes CDR1 SEHNR and CDR2 FQNEAQ (reference sequence). The V gene lost 8 bases and the J gene lost 4 bases, with 17 bases spanning the gap. The CDR3 has 15 amino acids. The CDR3, as DNA: TGTGCCAGCTCGGTACGGGACATTGGCACCGGGGAGCTGTTTTTT. Translation gives CASSVRDIGTGELFF.

The V call is TRBV27, the J call TRBJ1-2, with 8 bases aligning to TRBD1. This CDR3 has 15 residues. J lost 4 bases, V lost 6 bases, and 10 bases had no gene match. Germline V gives CDR1 MNHEY, CDR2 SMNVEV (reference sequence). The CDR3 region is CASRETGDRFYGYTF. The CDR3 nucleotides are TGTGCCAGCAGGGAGACTGGGGACAGGTTCTATGGCTACACCTTC.

V usage is TRBV19 and J usage is TRBJ1-1; D unclear. Looked up from germline, CDR1 is LNHDA and CDR2 is SQIVND (reference sequence). V was cut by 10 bases and J by 1 base, with 7 bases left in between. The CDR3 contains 11 residues. The CDR3 region is CAIGENTEAFF. The CDR3 coding sequence is TGTGCCATTGGAGAGAACACTGAAGCTTTCTTT.